This TCR beta chain stems from a study of response to subunit inactivated influenza vaccine. Points from the study as a whole: With each seasonal influenza vaccination, the authors suggested, few new T cells are recruited.

As concerns this clonotype: The antigen remains undetermined.

TCRdb fed the RT-PCR reads into MiXCR, producing one record per CDR3 protein. In the table there are about 520,000 distinct CDR3 sequences, approximately 7.8% of which are singletons. Germline CDR1 is GTSNPN and CDR2 is SVGIG (reference sequence). This CDR3 region has 13 residues. J gave up 5 bases and V 2 bases, and 3 bases lay outside the gene matches. Material: PBMCs from blood, obtained less than 30 months after vaccination. This clonotype was sampled from a man between 45 and 75 years old who received an inactivated influenza vaccine. The rearrangement joins TRBV30 to TRBJ2-1; 7 bases are a match to TRBD2. The CDR3 region is CAWSSGVNNEQFF. The CDR3 DNA is TGTGCCTGGAGTAGCGGGGTGAACAATGAGCAGTTCTTC.